Listed below are T cell receptor beta chains from one sample, sequenced in a study of naive and memory T cell subsets. TCRdb processed the 5' RACE reads anew with MiXCR; each CDR3 protein has one entry. Among approximately 30,000 distinct CDR3 sequences listed, over 15% were seen once. The receptors stem from a female donor in good health. CDR3s include the opening cysteine and the closing phenylalanine or tryptophan. A D gene is named only where the DNA matches it firmly. Expanded clones get a size class; other rows say once, few or many, or leave the size out.

j_gene | abundance | d_gene | v_gene | CDR3nt | CDR3aa
TRBJ2-1 | few | TRBD2 | TRBV27 | TGTGCCAGCAGGACTAGCGGGGGGAGGAATGAGCAGTTCTTC | CASRTSGGRNEQFF
TRBJ1-1 | - | - | TRBV18 | TGTGCCAGCTCACCACCCTCACAGGTTTCCGCTTTCTTT | CASSPPSQVSAFF
TRBJ2-7 | many | - | TRBV7-2 | TGTGCCAGCAGCTTCCGCTCCTACGAGCAGTACTTC | CASSFRSYEQYF
TRBJ1-1 | once | - | TRBV9 | TGTGCCAGCAGCGAGACAGCCGCTAACACTGAAGCTTTCTTT | CASSETAANTEAFF
TRBJ2-1 | few | TRBD2 | TRBV25-1 | TGTGCCAGCAGTGAAAAAGCGGGGCCGTACAATGAGCAGTTCTTC | CASSEKAGPYNEQFF
TRBJ1-1 | - | - | TRBV7-9 | TGTGCCAGCAGCTCTCCGTTGGGGAAGAACACTGAAGCTTTCTTT | CASSSPLGKNTEAFF
TRBJ2-1 | few | TRBD2 | TRBV29-1 | TGCAGCGTTCAGGATATAGCGGGGGGTCACAATGAGCAGTTCTTC | CSVQDIAGGHNEQFF
TRBJ1-2 | - | - | TRBV29-1 | TGCAGCGTTGCGTGGCAGGGTCTCAGAGGCTACACCTTC | CSVAWQGLRGYTF
TRBJ1-2 | many | TRBD1 | TRBV7-8 | TGTGCCAGCAGCTTTAGCACAGGGGTGGTATCCTATGGCTACACCTTC | CASSFSTGVVSYGYTF
TRBJ1-1 | few | TRBD1 | TRBV29-1 | TGCAGCGTTCGAGGGGGCAAGGTTGAAGCTTTCTTT | CSVRGGKVEAFF
TRBJ1-2 | - | - | TRBV5-1 | TGCGCCAGCAGCTTGGTCGGGGGCCATGGCGACACCTTC | CASSLVGGHGDTF
TRBJ2-1 | many | TRBD1 | TRBV12-5 | TGTGCTAGTGGTTTGTATACAGGGGGACAAAACAATGAGCAGTTCTTC | CASGLYTGGQNNEQFF
TRBJ2-7 | few | - | TRBV7-2 | TGTGCCAGCAGCCCCCAGGGGCAGCGGGGATCCTACGAGCAGTACTTC | CASSPQGQRGSYEQYF
TRBJ1-6 | few | - | TRBV20-1 | TGCAGTGCTAGAGGGGGGGGGCAGGGGAATTCACCCCTCCACTTT | CSARGGGQGNSPLHF
TRBJ2-1 | - | TRBD2 | TRBV24-1 | TGTGCCACCAGTGACTGGACTAGCGGGCCCCGTGGGGGTGAGCAGTTCTTC | CATSDWTSGPRGGEQFF
TRBJ2-5 | few | - | TRBV20-1 | TGCAGTGCTCGGGGGTTACAAGAGACCCAGTACTTC | CSARGLQETQYF
TRBJ2-3 | few | TRBD2 | TRBV12-3/TRBV12-4 | TGTGCCAGCAGTCTCGGGGGGGCGACAGATACGCAGTATTTT | CASSLGGATDTQYF
TRBJ2-5 | many | - | TRBV5-1 | TGCGCCAGCAGGCACACGGGGGACCAAGAGACCCAGTACTTC | CASRHTGDQETQYF
TRBJ2-7 | many | - | TRBV4-1 | TGCGCCAGCAGCCAAGATCGACTTTCCTACGAGCAGTACTTC | CASSQDRLSYEQYF
TRBJ1-1 | few | TRBD1 | TRBV6-5 | TGTGCCAGCAGTTTACCCCAGGGACAGGGCATTACCACCACTGAAGCTTTCTTT | CASSLPQGQGITTTEAFF
TRBJ2-3 | few | - | TRBV5-1 | TGCGCCAGCAGCTTGGTTTCCGGGACCGGCACAGATACGCAGTATTTT | CASSLVSGTGTDTQYF
TRBJ2-5 | many | - | TRBV10-2 | TGCGCCAGCGTTTCCGCCCACCAAGAGACCCAGTACTTC | CASVSAHQETQYF
TRBJ2-5 | many | - | TRBV20-1 | TGCAGTGCTAGAGATGCCCTTTGGGGGACCCAGTACTTC | CSARDALWGTQYF
TRBJ2-1 | - | TRBD2 | TRBV7-9 | TGTGCCAGCAGCTTAGGTAGCGGGTTCTACAATGAGCAGTTCTTC | CASSLGSGFYNEQFF
TRBJ2-3 | - | TRBD2 | TRBV7-2 | TGTGCCAGCAGCGTATGGACTAGCGGGGGCACAGATACGCAGTATTTT | CASSVWTSGGTDTQYF